This T cell receptor (beta chain) appears in the sequencing data of a study of cytomegalovirus exposure and HLA in healthy donors. Turning to the study itself: Among about 179 million T cells, an earlier analysis found 120 million or so unique TCR beta sequences.

To note about this clone: Its specificity is not known.

This CDR3 contains 16 residues. Germline V gene lookup returns CDR1 LNHNV and CDR2 YYDKDF (reference sequence). V lost 1 base and J lost 9, with 16 bases in between. The study's findings and limits: Both high specificity and high sensitivity reportedly marked the classifier's diagnosis of cytomegalovirus status. Relative to the 666-donor mean, N-insertions were reportedly fewer in an Asian-associated ancestry cluster in a later analysis. A later analysis showed that HLA-associated TCR beta chains had undergone more clonal expansion than equally common others.

This PCR relied on a set of 60 Vbeta primers and 13 Jbeta primers. Sequenced by immunoSEQ multiplex PCR; TCRdb stores in-frame clones only, minus some. The sample yields 150,000 to 200,000 clones, around 75% seen once. The clonotype comes from a woman between 25 and 40 years old in good health and CMV-seronegative. The chain carries TRBV15 and TRBJ1-6; D not certain. Specimen: PBMCs. CDR3 DNA sequence: TGTGCCACCAGCAGAGTCGGCCAGGCGGGAATTTCACCCCTCCACTTT. This translates into CATSRVGQAGISPLHF.